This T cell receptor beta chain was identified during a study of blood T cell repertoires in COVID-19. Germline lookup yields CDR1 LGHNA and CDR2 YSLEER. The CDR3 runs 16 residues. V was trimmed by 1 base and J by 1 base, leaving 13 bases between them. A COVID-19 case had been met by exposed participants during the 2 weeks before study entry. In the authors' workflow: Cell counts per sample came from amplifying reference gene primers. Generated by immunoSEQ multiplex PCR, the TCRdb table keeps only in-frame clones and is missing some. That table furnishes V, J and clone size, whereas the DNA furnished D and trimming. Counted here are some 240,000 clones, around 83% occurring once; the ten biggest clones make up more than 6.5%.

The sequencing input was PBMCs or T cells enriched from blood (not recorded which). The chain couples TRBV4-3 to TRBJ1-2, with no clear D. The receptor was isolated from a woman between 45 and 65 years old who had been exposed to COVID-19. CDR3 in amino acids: CASSQVPGNLNYGYTF. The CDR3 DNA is TGCGCCAGCAGCCAAGTACCGGGAAATCTTAACTATGGCTACACCTTC.